This TCR beta chain was retrieved from a study of OX40 agonist ivuxolimab in advanced cancers. Study-wide background: Participants, approximately 80% male, averaged roughly 60 years of age, ranging from about 23 to 90.

Germline V gives CDR1 ENHRY, CDR2 SYGVKD. The germline V and J ends were trimmed by 4 bases and 2 bases, with 0 bases remaining between them. The CDR3 totals 11 residues. Sequencing used immunoSEQ multiplex PCR; TCRdb keeps in-frame clones, though not all of them. The table has 55,000 to 65,000 clones, less than 90% seen once. The material sequenced was CD4+ or CD8+ T cells sorted from blood, taken in a trial of the OX40 agonist ivuxolimab. This receptor was obtained from an adult with an advanced solid tumor such as melanoma, head and neck, liver or kidney cancer. The chain employs TRBV10-3 and TRBJ1-3; D is unclear. As DNA, the CDR3 is TGTGCCATCAGTGCTGGAAACACCATATATTTT. It specifies CAISAGNTIYF.